The T cell receptor (beta chain) described here comes from a study of CD8+ T cells in alopecia areata. Study information: A regimen of oral tofacitinib, 5 to 10 mg twice daily, was given to treated patients.

The authors extracted RNA and reverse transcribed it into cDNA as the sequencing template. The table came from immunoSEQ multiplex PCR; TCRdb's copy has only in-frame clones and leaves some out. The sample has over 200,000 clones; over 60% are singletons. The ends were cut back, 4 bases at V and 0 bases at J, with 12 bases in the middle. The CDR3 is made up of 15 amino acids. Per the germline V gene, CDR1 is SGHRS and CDR2 is YFSETQ. This clone was seen a few times. Treatment of the sample: oral pan-JAK inhibitor, 5-10 mg twice daily. Specimens obtained from alopecia areata patients comprised lesional scalp punch biopsies and peripheral blood.

The rearrangement links TRBV5-1 to TRBJ2-3; no definite D call. Sequencing used CD4+ T cells sorted from blood, obtained at week 4, from a patient treated with tofacitinib. The sequence was collected from a human donor with alopecia areata. The CDR3 coding sequence is TGCGCCAGCAGCCCCCTAACCACCAGCACAGATACGCAGTATTTT. Translation: CASSPLTTSTDTQYF.